A selection of T cell receptor beta chains follows, all from one sample in a study of shared clonotypes between healthy human individuals. Only in-frame clones appear in the TCRdb table, and some are missing; sequencing was by immunoSEQ multiplex PCR. Of nearly 1,000,000 clones detected, over 75% appear once; the ten largest clones hold roughly 1.5%. What was sequenced was memory CD4+ T cells sorted from blood. The receptors originated from a man younger than 35 in good health. CDR3s include the opening cysteine and the closing phenylalanine or tryptophan.

TRBV6-1	TRBJ2-5	CASSEGGASGGLETQYF
TRBV7-9	TRBJ2-1	CASIGGYEQFF
TRBV19	TRBJ1-5	CASRNSNQPQHF
TRBV7-2	TRBJ1-1	CAETPSATGLMNTEAFF
TRBV4-2	TRBJ2-7	CASSQSSGNSYEQYF
TRBV11-2	TRBJ1-5	CASSRIQGADQPQHF
TRBV5-1	TRBJ2-3	CASSTPGTDTQYF
TRBV14	TRBJ2-7	CASSHATWSPSYEQYF
TRBV28	TRBJ2-2	CASSSRVYRTGELFF
TRBV21-1	TRBJ2-3	CASSARHTTTDTQYF
TRBV5-1	TRBJ1-1	CASSLGTGGNTEAFF
TRBV7-9	TRBJ1-6	CASNFWDPPGSPLHF
TRBV6-1	TRBJ1-6	CASSLQEQNNSPLHF
TRBV30	TRBJ2-7	CAWRTGPPYEQYF
TRBV5-1	TRBJ2-7	CASSLVSGTGGDEQYF
TRBV19	TRBJ2-1	CASTNYNEQFF
TRBV7-2	TRBJ2-5	CASRRDIETYQETQYF
TRBV5-1	TRBJ1-2	CASSLVQGMGYTF
TRBV7-8	TRBJ1-3	CAGGPLKQGNTIYF
TRBV9	TRBJ2-5	CASSVGDSGKETQYF
TRBV7-9	TRBJ2-2	CASSLLVTGELFF
TRBV5-1	TRBJ1-1	CASSLGEGLMNTEAFF
TRBV6-1	TRBJ2-7	CASRDFGTGFYEQYF
TRBV28	TRBJ2-7	CASTPRWTREQYF
TRBV5-1	TRBJ2-7	CASSFGTALEQYF